The 27 T cell receptor beta chains reported below all come from one sample, sequenced in a study of T cells after yellow fever vaccination. TCRdb re-called the 5' RACE reads with MiXCR, one entry per CDR3 protein. Of about 360,000 distinct CDR3 sequences in the sample, 6.2% are singletons; the top ten hold over 12%. The input for sequencing was PBMCs, taken 5 days after the yellow fever booster vaccination. The receptor source for this set is a man aged 25-45 years who received the YFV17D yellow fever vaccine.

The chain joins TRBV5-1 to TRBJ1-1; 7 bases match TRBD1. Per the germline V gene, CDR1 is SGHRS and CDR2 is YFSETQ. CDR3 length equals 14 residues. V shed 4 bases and J 1 base; nucleotides not matched to a gene: 4. CDR3 region: CASSLRTGNTEAFF. The CDR3 nucleotides read TGCGCCAGCAGCCTTCGGACAGGGAACACTGAAGCTTTCTTT. The entire variable domain, with the rest obtained from reference TRBV5-1 and TRBJ1-1, is as follows: KAGVTQTPRYLIKTRGQQVTLSCSPISGHRSVSWYQQTPGQGLQFLFEYFSETQRNKGNFPGRFSGRQFSNSRSEMNVSTLELGDSALYLCASSLRTGNTEAFFGQGTRLTVV.

This clonotype was counted many times. CDR3 bases: TGTGCCATCAGTGGTGGGGGACTAGGCTCCTACGAGCAGTACTTC. It specifies CAISGGGLGSYEQYF. The V and J genes are TRBV10-3 and TRBJ2-7, with 8 bases fitting TRBD2. Losses at the gene ends were 4 bases for V and 0 bases for J; bases not matched to a gene: 5. The CDR3 is made up of 15 amino acids. Looked up from germline, CDR1 is ENHRY and CDR2 is SYGVKD.

The chain combines TRBV10-3 with TRBJ2-5, with 7 bases identical to TRBD1. The CDR3 covers 14 residues. After removal of 6 bases from V and 2 bases from J, the junction contained 6 bases not matched to a gene. Germline assignment: CDR1 ENHRY and CDR2 SYGVKD. The CDR3 here is CAIRIQGPQETQYF. CDR3 DNA: TGTGCCATCAGGATACAGGGGCCGCAAGAGACCCAGTACTTC.

This clonotype was seen at least ten times. This chain joins TRBV16 and TRBJ2-7; 7 nucleotides align to TRBD2. CDR3 size: 13 residues. Germline-derived CDR1 and CDR2 are KGHSY and FQNENV. V shed 3 bases and J 3 bases; nucleotides not matched to a gene: 2. The DNA of the CDR3 is TGTGCCAGCAGCCATGGACTAGGCTACGAGCAGTACTTC. Amino acid sequence: CASSHGLGYEQYF.

V and J are TRBV20-1 and TRBJ2-1; 10 positions match TRBD2. The V gene end was trimmed by 2 bases and the J gene end by 3 bases; junction bases not matched to a gene: 4. The germline gives CDR1 DFQATT, CDR2 SNEGSKA (reference sequence). CDR3 length equals 15 residues. Written as DNA, the CDR3 is TGCAGTGCTAGACCTAGCGGGGGCGTCTACAATGAGCAGTTCTTC. Protein product: CSARPSGGVYNEQFF.

The chain has TRBV2 and TRBJ2-2, with a weak D call TRBD2 (5 bases). V gave up 7 bases and J gave up 10 bases, with 22 bases separating them. The CDR3 runs 15 residues. Germline loops: CDR1 SNHLY, CDR2 FYNNEI. Written as DNA, the CDR3 is TGTGCCAGCATGGGGTGGGAGACCCTTAAGGAGGAGCTGTTTTTT. Its translation is CASMGWETLKEELFF. The whole variable domain, filled in from reference TRBV2 and TRBJ2-2, reads EPEVTQTPSHQVTQMGQEVILRCVPISNHLYFYWYRQILGQKVEFLVSFYNNEISEKSEIFDDQFSVERPDGSNFTLKIRSTKLEDSAMYFCASMGWETLKEELFFGEGSRLTVL.

This chain joins TRBV20-1 and TRBJ2-7; D ambiguous. Trimming took 6 bases from V and 4 from J, leaving 13 bases between them. Germline loops: CDR1 DFQATT, CDR2 SNEGSKA (reference sequence). There are 12 residues in the CDR3. The CDR3 here is CSAPSETYEQYF. CDR3 DNA sequence: TGCAGTGCCCCTTCGGAAACTTACGAGCAGTACTTC.

The chain recombines TRBV11-3 with TRBJ2-1; tentative D call: TRBD1 (5 bases). The CDR3 length is 12 residues. Trimming shortened V by 4 bases and J by 9 bases, and 10 bases separated the two germline ends. Germline V gives CDR1 SGHNT, CDR2 YENEEA. CDR3 DNA sequence: TGTGCCAGCAGCTCAGGGATCGCTGAGCAGTTCTTC. Amino acid sequence: CASSSGIAEQFF.

The chain couples TRBV30 to TRBJ2-3; TRBD1 agrees at 9 bases. Germline CDR1 is GTSNPN and CDR2 is SVGIG (reference sequence). The CDR3 has 15 amino acids. V lost 4 bases and J lost 2; bases outside the gene matches: 7. This CDR3 reads CAWTAGTGTTDTQYF. The CDR3 region has the DNA TGTGCCTGGACGGCCGGGACAGGGACCACAGATACGCAGTATTTT.

This clonotype has a handful of counts. The V gene is TRBV3-1, the J gene TRBJ2-3, with D possibly being TRBD1 or TRBD2 (5 bases each). The CDR3 runs to 12 residues. V lost 8 bases and J 0 bases, leaving 6 bases between the germline ends. Germline CDR1 reads LGHDT; CDR2 reads YNNKEL (reference sequence). The CDR3 protein is CASGGSTDTQYF. CDR3 nucleotide sequence: TGTGCCAGCGGGGGTAGCACAGATACGCAGTATTTT.

This clonotype was picked up many times. The chain uses TRBV7-2 and TRBJ2-6; possible D gene TRBD1, 5 bases. The CDR3 contains 16 residues. Trimming took off 3 bases at V and 4 bases at J, with 13 bases between the two ends. CDR1 and CDR2 from the germline V gene are SGHTA and FQGNSA. The CDR3 loop reads CASSFTGDSGANVLTF. In DNA, the CDR3 is TGTGCCAGCAGCTTTACAGGAGACTCAGGGGCCAACGTCCTGACTTTC.

The rearrangement links TRBV28 to TRBJ2-2, with D possibly called TRBD1 or TRBD2 (6 bases each). The CDR3 loop spans 13 amino acids. V was shortened by 2 bases and J by 13 bases, with 14 bases between the two germline ends. CDR1 and CDR2 (germline): MDHEN, SYDVKM. Here the CDR3 reads CASSLVARGRLFF. The DNA of the CDR3 is TGTGCCAGCAGTTTAGTGGCACGGGGGCGGCTGTTTTTT.

This clonotype turned up a few times. The chain is built from TRBV29-1 and TRBJ2-1; D not certain. V lost 8 bases to trimming and J lost 8 bases, with 22 bases between them. CDR3 length: 14 residues. The germline V gene has CDR1 SQVTM and CDR2 ANQGSEA. CDR3 nucleotide sequence: TGCAGCTTGGGTGGGCAGGTGGTTAGAGATGAGCAGTTCTTC. This translates into CSLGGQVVRDEQFF.

This clonotype appeared a few times. The chain carries TRBV9 and TRBJ2-3; 14 nucleotides align to TRBD2. CDR1 and CDR2 from the germline V gene are SGDLS and YYNGEE. The CDR3 length is 17 residues. J lost 5 bases, V lost 3 bases, and 8 bases had no gene match. In DNA form, the CDR3 reads TGTGCCAGCAGCGATGGGACTAGCGGGAGTCCGGTAGATACGCAGTATTTT. Its protein product is CASSDGTSGSPVDTQYF.

The chain recombines TRBV14 with TRBJ2-3; D is undetermined. There are 13 residues in the CDR3. Germline-derived CDR1 and CDR2 are SGHDN and FVKESK. V gave up 2 bases and J gave up 5 bases, with 8 bases separating them. This CDR3 reads CASSQLSEDTQYF. CDR3 DNA sequence: TGTGCCAGCAGCCAACTCTCCGAAGATACGCAGTATTTT.

The table lists this clonotype with a few counts. This chain links TRBV18 with TRBJ2-2; D uncertain. V was pared by 3 bases and J by 10 bases, with 6 bases between. This CDR3 comprises 11 residues. The germline V gene encodes CDR1 KGHSH and CDR2 LQKENI. The CDR3 sequence: CASSPTEELFF. For the CDR3, the DNA is TGTGCCAGCTCACCGACTGAGGAGCTGTTTTTT.

Regarding this clonotype: Possible read error: a much larger clone is one base away. The genes are TRBV7-2 and TRBJ2-5, with D unclear. Looked up from germline, CDR1 is SGHTA and CDR2 is FQGNSA. The CDR3 sequence is 15 residues long. The CDR3 nucleotides read TGTGCCAGCAGCTTAGCGACTCAACTCGGCGAGACCCAGCACTTC. It codes for CASSLATQLGETQHF.

This clonotype was recorded a few times. The J gene is TRBJ2-1, the V gene TRBV9, with 12 bases lining up with TRBD2. The junction had 2 bases not matched to a gene; V was cut back by 0 bases and J by 4 bases. The CDR3 spans 16 residues. Looked up from germline, CDR1 is SGDLS and CDR2 is YYNGEE. CDR3 sequence reads: CASSVGGLAGYNEQFF. The CDR3 DNA follows: TGTGCCAGCAGCGTAGGAGGACTAGCGGGGTACAATGAGCAGTTCTTC.

This clonotype was counted only a few times. V is TRBV29-1 and J is TRBJ2-3, with 8 bases that match TRBD2. After removal of 3 bases from V and 1 base from J, the junction contained 3 bases not matched to a gene. This CDR3 spans 14 amino acids. Germline CDR1 reads SQVTM; CDR2 reads ANQGSEA. CDR3 amino acids: CSVDKAGGTDTQYF. The CDR3 nucleotides are TGCAGCGTTGATAAAGCGGGAGGCACAGATACGCAGTATTTT.

This clonotype was recorded many times. V gene TRBV7-2 combines with J gene TRBJ2-7, with 7 bases identical to TRBD1. Germline V lookup: CDR1 SGHTA, CDR2 FQGNSA. This CDR3 is built from 13 residues. V shed 3 bases and J 5 bases; nucleotides not matched to a gene: 4. CDR3 residues: CASSFDRDDEQYF. CDR3 nucleotide sequence: TGTGCCAGCAGCTTCGACAGGGACGACGAGCAGTACTTC.

The CDR3 is CASSPRTDYNEQFF. The DNA for the CDR3 is TGCGCCAGCAGCCCCAGGACAGACTACAATGAGCAGTTCTTC. The chain carries TRBV5-1 and TRBJ2-1; weak D call: TRBD1 (6 bases). CDR3 length equals 14 residues. Between the trimmed V and J ends, which lost 4 bases and 3 bases, there was a span of 11 bases. The V gene's germline CDR1 is SGHRS and CDR2 YFSETQ.

This clonotype occurred many times. The chain joins TRBV6-1 to TRBJ2-3; possible D gene TRBD1, 5 bases. Deletions cut 6 bases from V and 5 bases from J, with 15 bases between. This CDR3 region has 14 residues. The V gene's germline CDR1 is MNHNS and CDR2 SASEGT. The CDR3 is CASRGAAAQDTQYF. CDR3 bases: TGTGCCAGCAGAGGGGCAGCCGCCCAAGATACGCAGTATTTT.

For this clonotype: One base away lies a much larger clone, so this may be a sequencing read error. The chain has TRBV18 and TRBJ2-7; D is perhaps TRBD2 (6 bases). The CDR3 totals 14 residues. CDR1 KGHSH and CDR2 LQKENI come from the germline V gene. Here the CDR3 reads CASSPAGRTYEQHF. DNA of the CDR3: TGTGCCAGCTCACCCGCGGGACGGACCTACGAGCAGCACTTC.

Only a few counts were recorded for this clonotype. The chain links TRBV14 to TRBJ2-7; 12 bases align to TRBD2. V was clipped by 6 bases and J by 9 bases; unmatched bases: 3. CDR1 and CDR2 from the germline V gene are SGHDN and FVKESK. The CDR3 length is 12 residues. The CDR3: CASRTSGSVQYF. As DNA, the CDR3 is TGTGCCAGCAGGACTAGCGGGAGTGTGCAGTACTTC. Full variable domain (outside the CDR3, taken from reference TRBV14 and TRBJ2-7): EAGVTQFPSHSVIEKGQTVTLRCDPISGHDNLYWYRRVMGKEIKFLLHFVKESKQDESGMPNNRFLAERTGGTYSTLKVQPAELEDSGVYFCASRTSGSVQYFGPGTRLTVT.

This rearrangement joins TRBV25-1 to TRBJ2-6; D is unresolved. In germline, CDR1 is MGHDK, CDR2 SYGVNS. With 3 bases removed from V and 0 bases from J, the gap between germline ends came to 9 bases. This CDR3 contains 16 residues. CDR3 amino acids: CASSDSMNSGANVLTF. The CDR3 region has the DNA TGTGCCAGCAGTGACAGCATGAACTCTGGGGCCAACGTCCTGACTTTC.

Regarding this clonotype: One end of the junction fails to match germline, which may point to a read error. The rearrangement uses TRBV27 and TRBJ2-7; TRBD1 aligns across 8 bases. The CDR3 extends over 15 amino acids. The V gene's germline CDR1 is MNHEY and CDR2 SMNVEV (reference sequence). The CDR3 DNA reads as TGTGCCAACAGTCCCGGACAGGGAGATCCCTACGAGCAGTACTTC. This sequence encodes CANSPGQGDPYEQYF.

At least ten counts were recorded for this clonotype. The chain joins TRBV20-1 to TRBJ2-1; TRBD2 aligns across 7 bases. V gave up 6 bases and J gave up 2 bases; unmatched junction bases: 10. Germline CDR1 and CDR2: DFQATT and SNEGSKA (reference sequence). The CDR3 runs to 15 residues. In DNA form, the CDR3 reads TGCAGTGCGCCCGACTCTAGCGGCCCCTACAATGAGCAGTTCTTC. This translates into CSAPDSSGPYNEQFF.